This TCR beta chain was retrieved from a study of OX40 agonist ivuxolimab in advanced cancers. Study-wide points: Fewer expanded clones were found on average in CD4+ than in CD8+ T cells. Relatively little clonal expansion, among the lowest observed, appeared in partial responders at 0.1-3.0 mg/kg. The CD4+ and CD8+ T cells in the blood had expanded clonally by week 6 at 0.1 to 3.0 mg/kg.

The CDR3 is 17 amino acids. V shed 5 bases and J 2 bases; nucleotides not matched to a gene: 8. Germline V gives CDR1 SEHNR, CDR2 FQNEAQ (reference sequence). Here immunoSEQ multiplex PCR was the method, and the copy in TCRdb shows in-frame clones only, minus some. The top ten hold about 30% of the sample, which has over 25,000 clones, about 76% seen once. This clone was seen once. Its antigen is still unknown. The origin of this receptor is an adult with an advanced solid tumor such as melanoma, head and neck, liver or kidney cancer. The sequencing used CD4+ or CD8+ T cells sorted from blood, collected in a trial of the OX40 agonist ivuxolimab. The V gene is TRBV7-9, the J gene TRBJ2-7; 14 positions agree with TRBD2. CDR3 nucleotides: TGTGCCAGCAGCCCTGGACTAGCGGGGGGATACGCCTACGAGCAGTACTTC. Amino acids: CASSPGLAGGYAYEQYF.